Listed here is a single T cell receptor beta chain. Its antigen is still unknown. The data stem from a study of Ad26.COV2.S vaccination and SARS-CoV-2 variants. Per germline, CDR1 LGHDT and CDR2 YNNKEL (reference sequence). This CDR3 spans 13 amino acids. The V and J ends lost 4 bases and 3 bases respectively, with 10 bases between them. Assay: immunoSEQ multiplex PCR; the TCRdb copy retains only in-frame clones and omits some. There are around 100,000 clones in the sample; around 81% occur only once, and around 16% lies in the top ten. Findings and limits, study-wide: Participants in the vaccine arm had higher spike-specific TCR breadth; placebo recipients had lower.

V usage is TRBV3-1 (or the pseudogene TRBV3-2) and J usage is TRBJ2-7; weak D call: TRBD1 (6 bases). This clonotype was obtained from a human donor who had recovered from COVID-19. The sample here was peripheral blood, taken after recovery from COVID-19. In DNA form, the CDR3 reads TGTGCCAGCAGCCCCGGGACAATCTACGAGCAGTACTTC. As protein: CASSPGTIYEQYF.